The clone carrying this T cell receptor (beta chain) was observed at least ten times. Its cognate antigen is unknown. This record comes from a study of T cells in Graves' hyperthyroidism and ophthalmopathy. Study-level information: Peripheral blood was obtained at initial diagnosis, preceding any treatment.

The PBMCs were taken from roughly 9.3 ml of fresh peripheral blood. General study points: A model using 13 V-J features told ophthalmopathy apart from stable hyperthyroidism. It was a median approximately 7.1 months before onset that the model predicted ophthalmopathy.

The TCR beta CDR3 regions underwent amplification using RNA transcripts as the source. The TCR CDR3 first-round RT-PCR relied on the HTBI primer set. TCRdb itself ran the multiplex PCR reads through MiXCR, one entry per CDR3 protein. The sample holds around 300,000 distinct CDR3 sequences, approximately 21% seen once. The sample consisted of blood. The clonotype was recovered from a man aged 30 to 39 with Graves' ophthalmopathy.

This CDR3 reads CASSLMTQGQDLFF. The CDR3 coding sequence is TGTGCCAGCAGTTTAATGACCCAAGGACAGGACCTGTTTTTT. V usage is TRBV28 and J usage is TRBJ2-2; 7 bases align to TRBD1. Trimming took 2 bases from V and 14 from J; bases not matched to a gene: 11. This CDR3 comprises 14 residues. From germline, CDR1 is MDHEN and CDR2 SYDVKM. The whole variable domain, filled in from reference TRBV28 and TRBJ2-2, reads DVKVTQSSRYLVKRTGEKVFLECVQDMDHENMFWYRQDPGLGLRLIYFSYDVKMKEKGDIPEGYSVSREKKERFSLILESASTNQTSMYLCASSLMTQGQDLFFGEGSRLTVL.